This T cell receptor beta chain originates from a study of T cells in Graves' hyperthyroidism and ophthalmopathy. Unmatched junction bases numbered 2, after V lost 0 bases and J lost 9 bases. The germline V gene encodes CDR1 SGHRS and CDR2 YFSETQ. CDR3 length: 13 residues. Amplification yielded TCR beta CDR3 regions, with RNA transcripts as the source. With the HTBI primer set, the TCR CDR3 went through a first round of RT-PCR. TCRdb reprocessed the multiplex PCR reads with MiXCR, giving one entry per CDR3 protein. The sample lists about 610,000 distinct CDR3 sequences, around 15% seen once, with less than 3.5% in the top ten.

The chain couples TRBV5-1 to TRBJ2-1, with 8 positions matching TRBD2. The specimen was blood. The sequence derives from a woman aged 35 to 49 with Graves' ophthalmopathy. As DNA, the CDR3 is TGCGCCAGCAGCTTGGGCGCGGGGGGTGAGCAGTTCTTC. It is translated as CASSLGAGGEQFF.